This paragraph reports one T cell receptor (beta chain). After removal of 7 bases from V and 3 bases from J, the junction contained 1 base not matched to a gene. Germline CDR1 SGHRS, CDR2 YFSETQ. The CDR3 length is 13 residues. This sample was included in a study of blood T cell repertoires in COVID-19. On the study more broadly: The United States, Italy and Spain provided the acute and convalescent COVID-19 samples.

Profiled with immunoSEQ multiplex PCR; TCRdb holds only in-frame clones, not every one. Of a few hundred thousand clones listed, approximately 90% are singletons. The rearrangement joins TRBV5-1 to TRBJ2-5; TRBD1 agrees at 12 bases. Sequenced input: PBMCs or T cells enriched from blood (not recorded which). The sequence was collected from a woman in her thirties or forties who had been exposed to COVID-19. CDR3 coding DNA: TGCGCCAGCGGGACAGGGGGCGAAGAGACCCAGTACTTC. Protein sequence: CASGTGGEETQYF.